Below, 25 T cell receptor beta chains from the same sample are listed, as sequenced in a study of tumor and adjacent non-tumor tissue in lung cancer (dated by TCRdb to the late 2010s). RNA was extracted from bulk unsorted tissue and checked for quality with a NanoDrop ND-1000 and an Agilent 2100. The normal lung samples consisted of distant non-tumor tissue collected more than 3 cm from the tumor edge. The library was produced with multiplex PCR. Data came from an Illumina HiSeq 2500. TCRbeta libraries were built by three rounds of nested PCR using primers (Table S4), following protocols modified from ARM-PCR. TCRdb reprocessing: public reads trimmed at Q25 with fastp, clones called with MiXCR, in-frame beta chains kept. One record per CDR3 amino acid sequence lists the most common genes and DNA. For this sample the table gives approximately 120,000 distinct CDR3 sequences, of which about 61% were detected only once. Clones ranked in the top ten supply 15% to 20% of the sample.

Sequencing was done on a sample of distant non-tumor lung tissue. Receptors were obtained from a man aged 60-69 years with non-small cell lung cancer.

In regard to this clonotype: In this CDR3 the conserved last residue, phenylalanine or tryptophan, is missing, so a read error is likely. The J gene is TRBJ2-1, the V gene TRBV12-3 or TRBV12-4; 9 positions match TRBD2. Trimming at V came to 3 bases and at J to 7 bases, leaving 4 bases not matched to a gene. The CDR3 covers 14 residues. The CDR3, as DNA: TGTGCCAGCAGTTTGAATAGCGGGAGTAATGAGCAGTTCTTA. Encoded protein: CASSLNSGSNEQFL.

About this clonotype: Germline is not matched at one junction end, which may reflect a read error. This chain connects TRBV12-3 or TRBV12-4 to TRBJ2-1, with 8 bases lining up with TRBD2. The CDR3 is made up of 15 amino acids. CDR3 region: CANSLVVAGTQGQLF. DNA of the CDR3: TGTGCCAACAGTTTAGTAGTAGCGGGGACCCAGGGGCAGTTATTC.

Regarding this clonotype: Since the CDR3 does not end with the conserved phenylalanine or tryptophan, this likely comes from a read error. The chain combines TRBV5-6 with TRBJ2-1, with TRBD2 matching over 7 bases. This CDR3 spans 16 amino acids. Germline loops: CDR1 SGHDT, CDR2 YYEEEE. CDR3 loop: CTSSLAAGVVNNEQFV. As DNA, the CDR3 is TGTACCAGCAGCTTGGCCGCGGGAGTAGTAAACAATGAGCAGTTCGTC.

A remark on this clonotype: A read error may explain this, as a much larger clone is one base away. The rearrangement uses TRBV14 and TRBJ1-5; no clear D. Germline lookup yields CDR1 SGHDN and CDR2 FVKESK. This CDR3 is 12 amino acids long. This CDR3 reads CASSQGFQLQHF. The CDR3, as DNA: TGTGCCAGCAGCCAAGGGTTTCAGCTCCAGCATTTT.

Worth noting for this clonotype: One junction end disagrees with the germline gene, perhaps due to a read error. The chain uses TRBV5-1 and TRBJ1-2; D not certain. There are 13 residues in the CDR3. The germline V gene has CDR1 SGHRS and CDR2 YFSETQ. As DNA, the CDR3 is TGCACCAGCAGCTATGACACCTCTTCTGGCTACACCTTC. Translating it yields CTSSYDTSSGYTF.

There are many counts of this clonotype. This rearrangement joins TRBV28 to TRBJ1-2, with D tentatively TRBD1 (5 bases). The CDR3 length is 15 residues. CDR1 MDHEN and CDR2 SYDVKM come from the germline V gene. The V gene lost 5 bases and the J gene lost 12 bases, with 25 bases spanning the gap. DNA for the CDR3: TGTGCCAGCAGTCAACCGGGACCCGGCGGGGAATGGAACACCTTC. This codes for CASSQPGPGGEWNTF.

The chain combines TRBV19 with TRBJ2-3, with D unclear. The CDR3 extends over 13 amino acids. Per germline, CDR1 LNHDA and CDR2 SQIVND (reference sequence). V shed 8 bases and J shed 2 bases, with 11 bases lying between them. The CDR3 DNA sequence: TGTGCCAGTGGGGTCCCACTCACAGATACGCAGTATTTT. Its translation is CASGVPLTDTQYF.

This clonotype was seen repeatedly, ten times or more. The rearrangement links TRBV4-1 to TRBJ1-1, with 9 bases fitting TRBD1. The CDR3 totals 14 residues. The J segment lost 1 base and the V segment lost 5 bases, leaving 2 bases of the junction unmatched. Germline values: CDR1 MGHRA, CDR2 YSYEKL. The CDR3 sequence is CASSRGQGNTEAFF. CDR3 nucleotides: TGCGCCAGCAGCAGGGGACAGGGGAACACTGAAGCTTTCTTT.

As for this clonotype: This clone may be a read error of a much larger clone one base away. CDR3 sequence reads: CASSLVLYGGEGTGAFF. CDR3 nucleotides: TGTGCCAGCAGCTTGGTTCTTTACGGGGGCGAGGGCACTGGAGCTTTCTTT. The rearrangement links TRBV5-5 to TRBJ1-1; perhaps TRBD1 as D (6 bases). This CDR3 is 17 amino acids long. Germline CDR1 and CDR2: SGHKS and YYEKEE (reference sequence).

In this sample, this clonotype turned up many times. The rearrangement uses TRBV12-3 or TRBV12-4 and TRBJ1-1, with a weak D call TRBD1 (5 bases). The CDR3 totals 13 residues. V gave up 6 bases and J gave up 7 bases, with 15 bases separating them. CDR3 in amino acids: CASRWTAQGEAFF. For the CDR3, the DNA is TGTGCCAGCAGGTGGACTGCTCAGGGTGAAGCTTTCTTT.

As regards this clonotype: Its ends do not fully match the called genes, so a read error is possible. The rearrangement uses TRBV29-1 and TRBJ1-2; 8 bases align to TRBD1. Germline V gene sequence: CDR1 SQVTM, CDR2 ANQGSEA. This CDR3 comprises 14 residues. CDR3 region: CSVGDRGGVYGYTF. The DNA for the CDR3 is TGCAGTGTTGGTGACAGGGGCGGGGTGTATGGCTACACCTTC.

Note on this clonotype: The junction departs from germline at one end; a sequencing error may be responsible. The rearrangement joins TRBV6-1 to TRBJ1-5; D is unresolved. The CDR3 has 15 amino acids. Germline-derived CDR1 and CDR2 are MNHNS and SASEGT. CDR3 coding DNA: TGTGCCAGCAGTGTCACAAAGGGAAGCAATCAGCCCCAGCATTTC. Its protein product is CASSVTKGSNQPQHF.

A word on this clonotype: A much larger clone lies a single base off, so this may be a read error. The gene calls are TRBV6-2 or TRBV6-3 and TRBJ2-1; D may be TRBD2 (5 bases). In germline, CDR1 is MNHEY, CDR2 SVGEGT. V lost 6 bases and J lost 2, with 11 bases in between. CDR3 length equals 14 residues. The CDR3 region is CASRDNGAYNEQFF. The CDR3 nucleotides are TGTGCCAGCAGAGATAACGGGGCCTACAATGAGCAGTTCTTC.

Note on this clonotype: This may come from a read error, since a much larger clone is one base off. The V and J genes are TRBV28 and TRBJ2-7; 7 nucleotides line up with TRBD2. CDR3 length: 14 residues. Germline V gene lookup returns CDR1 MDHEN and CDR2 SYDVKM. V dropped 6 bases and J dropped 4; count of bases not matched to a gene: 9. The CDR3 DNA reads TGTGCCAGCAGGATCTCGGGAGGTATATACGAGCAGTACTTC. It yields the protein CASRISGGIYEQYF.

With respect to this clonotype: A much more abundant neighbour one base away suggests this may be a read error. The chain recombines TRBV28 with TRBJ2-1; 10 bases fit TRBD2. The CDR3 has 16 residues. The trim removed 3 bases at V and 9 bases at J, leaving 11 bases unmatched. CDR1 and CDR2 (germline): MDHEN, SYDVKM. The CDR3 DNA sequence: TGTGCCAGCAGTTTGCTCGAACTAGCGGGATTGGGTGAGCAGTTCTTC. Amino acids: CASSLLELAGLGEQFF. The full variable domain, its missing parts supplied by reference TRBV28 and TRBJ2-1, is DVKVTQSSRYLVKRTGEKVFLECVQDMDHENMFWYRQDPGLGLRLIYFSYDVKMKEKGDIPEGYSVSREKKERFSLILESASTNQTSMYLCASSLLELAGLGEQFFGPGTRLTVL.

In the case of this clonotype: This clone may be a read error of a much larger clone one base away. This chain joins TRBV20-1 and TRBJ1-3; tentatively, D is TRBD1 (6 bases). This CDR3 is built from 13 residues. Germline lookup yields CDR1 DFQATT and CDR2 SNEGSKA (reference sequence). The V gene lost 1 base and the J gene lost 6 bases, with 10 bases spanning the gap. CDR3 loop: CSARGGRVNTIYF. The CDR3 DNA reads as TGCAGTGCTAGAGGGGGGCGTGTAAACACCATATATTTT.

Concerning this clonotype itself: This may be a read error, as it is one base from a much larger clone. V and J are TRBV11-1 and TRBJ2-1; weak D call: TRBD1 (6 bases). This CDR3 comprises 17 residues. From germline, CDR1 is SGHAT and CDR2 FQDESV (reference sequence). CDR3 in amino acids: CASSPCSGRGNNNEEFF. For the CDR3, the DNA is TGTGCCAGCAGCCCTTGCAGCGGCAGGGGTAATAACAATGAGGAGTTCTTC.

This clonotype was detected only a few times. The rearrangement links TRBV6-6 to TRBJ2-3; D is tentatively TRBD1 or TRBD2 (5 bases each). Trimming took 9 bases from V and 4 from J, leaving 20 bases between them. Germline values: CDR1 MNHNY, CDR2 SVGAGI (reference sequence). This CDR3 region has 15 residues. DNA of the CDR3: TGTGCCAGTAGAGGGACCCCAACGGCGGCAGATACGCAGTATTTT. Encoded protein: CASRGTPTAADTQYF.

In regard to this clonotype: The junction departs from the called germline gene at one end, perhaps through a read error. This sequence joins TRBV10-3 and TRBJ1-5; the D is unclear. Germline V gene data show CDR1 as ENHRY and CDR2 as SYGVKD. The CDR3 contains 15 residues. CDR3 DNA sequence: TGTGCCATCAGTGAGTCGGTGTGTAGCAATCAGCACCAGCATTTT. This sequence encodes CAISESVCSNQHQHF.

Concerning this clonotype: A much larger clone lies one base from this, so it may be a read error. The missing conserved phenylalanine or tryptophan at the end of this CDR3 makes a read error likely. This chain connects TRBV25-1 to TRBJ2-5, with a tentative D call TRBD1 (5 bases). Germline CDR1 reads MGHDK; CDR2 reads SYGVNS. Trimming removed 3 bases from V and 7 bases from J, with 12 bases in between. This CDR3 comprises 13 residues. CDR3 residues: CASSEALRGTQYL. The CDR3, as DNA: TGTGCCAGCAGTGAGGCCCTAAGGGGGACCCAGTACTTA.

The CDR3 nucleotides read TGTGCCAGTAATTTGGGACACCGAAACACCATATATTTT. Translation: CASNLGHRNTIYF. The chain uses TRBV28 and TRBJ1-3, with a tentative D call TRBD1 (6 bases). The CDR3 runs 13 residues. Germline CDR1 MDHEN, CDR2 SYDVKM. V was cut by 9 bases and J by 5 bases, with 14 bases left in between.

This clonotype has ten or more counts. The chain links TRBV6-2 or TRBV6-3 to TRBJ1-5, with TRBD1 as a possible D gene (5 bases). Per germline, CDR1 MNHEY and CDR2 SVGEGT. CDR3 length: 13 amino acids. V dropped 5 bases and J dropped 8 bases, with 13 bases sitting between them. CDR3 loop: CASSPQGVKPQHF. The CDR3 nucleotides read TGTGCCAGCAGTCCGCAGGGCGTAAAGCCCCAGCATTTT.

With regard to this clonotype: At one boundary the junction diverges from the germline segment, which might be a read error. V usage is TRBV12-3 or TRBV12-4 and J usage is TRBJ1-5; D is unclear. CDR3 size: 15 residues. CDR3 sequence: CASSLIGSRNQPQHF. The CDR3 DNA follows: TGTGCCAGCAGTTTAATAGGGTCACGCAATCAGCCGCAGCATTTT.

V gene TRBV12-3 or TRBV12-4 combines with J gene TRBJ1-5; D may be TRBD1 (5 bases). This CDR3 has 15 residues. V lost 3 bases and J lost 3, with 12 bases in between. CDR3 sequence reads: CASSLGGAFNQPQHF. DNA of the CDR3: TGTGCCAGCAGTTTGGGAGGGGCCTTCAATCAGCCCCAGCATTTT.

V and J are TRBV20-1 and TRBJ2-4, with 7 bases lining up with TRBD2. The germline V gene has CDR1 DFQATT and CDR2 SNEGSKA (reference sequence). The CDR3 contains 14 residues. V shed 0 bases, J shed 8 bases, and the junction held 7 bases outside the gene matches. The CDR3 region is CSAREGGRGYIQYF. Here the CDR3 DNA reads TGCAGTGCTAGAGAGGGCGGGAGAGGGTACATTCAGTACTTC.